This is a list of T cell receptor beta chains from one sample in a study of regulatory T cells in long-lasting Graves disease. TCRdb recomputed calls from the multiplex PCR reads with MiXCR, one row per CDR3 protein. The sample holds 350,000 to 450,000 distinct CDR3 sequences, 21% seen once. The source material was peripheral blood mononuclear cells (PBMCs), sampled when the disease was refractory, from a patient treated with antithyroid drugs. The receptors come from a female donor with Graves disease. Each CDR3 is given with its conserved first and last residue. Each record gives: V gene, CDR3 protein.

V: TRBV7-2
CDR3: CASSLAELGYQPQHF

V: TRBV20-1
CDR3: CSASGTNPYEQYF

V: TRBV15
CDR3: CATSRVAYEQYF

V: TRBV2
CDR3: CASSESPGGNTGELFF

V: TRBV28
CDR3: CASSFSLAGYNEQFF

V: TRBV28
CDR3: CATMDRGIGYTF

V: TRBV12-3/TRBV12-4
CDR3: CASSLELAGRYEQYF

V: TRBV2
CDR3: CASSGQGIYGYTF

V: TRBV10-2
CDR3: CASSATNSPLHF

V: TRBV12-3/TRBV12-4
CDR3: CASTPDVNEQFF

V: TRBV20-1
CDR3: CSARDLAGILSYEQYF

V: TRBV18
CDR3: CASSPSRMGRTPDEQYF

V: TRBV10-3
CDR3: CAIIDPRLVVQETQYF

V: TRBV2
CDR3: CASSEAPGWGNTEAFF

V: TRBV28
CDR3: CASSRIDRGTSYEQYF

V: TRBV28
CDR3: CASSRAGEVTQYF

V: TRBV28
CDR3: CASSPDRGELDTQYF

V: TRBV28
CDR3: CASRGTSGNLPETQYF

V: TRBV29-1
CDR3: CSVDRGLGTGELFF

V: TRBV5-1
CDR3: CASSLASQGRETQYF

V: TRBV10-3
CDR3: CAISDASGSGNEQFF

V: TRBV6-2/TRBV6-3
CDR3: CASSYSGGVETQYF

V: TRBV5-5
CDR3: CASSLGTGVDEQYF

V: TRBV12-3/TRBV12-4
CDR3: CASSLGGHEGKYEQYF

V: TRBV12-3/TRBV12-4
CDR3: CASRREGLSAGELFF

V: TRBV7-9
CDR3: CASSLRTGTSTGELFF

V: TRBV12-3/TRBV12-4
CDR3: CASTKRGVYEQYF

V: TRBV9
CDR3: CASSGGTGGYEQFF

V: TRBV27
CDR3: CASSLRAGRGYEQYF

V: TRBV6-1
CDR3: CASTMTTGNYEQYF

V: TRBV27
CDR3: CASRSLGPGNTEAFF

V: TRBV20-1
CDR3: CSASVSGSSDTQYF

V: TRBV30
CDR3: CAWSDGTGGSPQHF

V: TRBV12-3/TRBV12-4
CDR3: CASTPLGVNTGELFF

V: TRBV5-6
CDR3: CASSSGNGAPIYEQYF

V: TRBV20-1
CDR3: CSAISGSPGGEQYF

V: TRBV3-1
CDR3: CASSAARSSETQYF

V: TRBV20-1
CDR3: CSATHTPETHVTEAFF

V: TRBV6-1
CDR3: CASSEGRGREAFF

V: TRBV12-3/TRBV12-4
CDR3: CASRPTDSGANVLTF

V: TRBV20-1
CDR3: CSARDSGEGTGELFF

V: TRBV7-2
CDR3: CASSYRDRGSRYEQYF

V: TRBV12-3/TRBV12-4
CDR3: CASSLGGAYGYTF

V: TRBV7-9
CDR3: CASSTQQGTVEKLFF

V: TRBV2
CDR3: CASSEQGRNSPLHF

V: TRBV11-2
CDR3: CASSAVGGGGASYEQYF

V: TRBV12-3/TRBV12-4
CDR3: CASSSTRGRGYGYTF

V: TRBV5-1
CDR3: CASSYGIRNPHNEQFF

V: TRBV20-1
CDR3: CSARPAEETQYF

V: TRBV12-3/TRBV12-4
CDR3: CASSLGRGYNEQFF

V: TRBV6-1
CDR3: CASRDSNTGELFF

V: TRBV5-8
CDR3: CASRHYRDRDGGTEAFF

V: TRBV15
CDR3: CATSRDQGTANTEAFF

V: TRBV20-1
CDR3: CSAGVGGEQYF

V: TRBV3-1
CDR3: CAGSQASGNSYEQYF